Described below is a single T cell receptor (beta chain) sequence and its context. The antigen remains undetermined. CDR1 and CDR2 from the germline V gene are MNHEY and SVGEGT. V lost 4 bases and J lost 5; bases outside the gene matches: 3. This CDR3 comprises 15 residues. Here immunoSEQ multiplex PCR was the method, and the copy in TCRdb shows in-frame clones only, minus some. The data contain under 150,000 clones, roughly 92% of them singletons. This entry belongs to a study of T cell responses to AZD1222 COVID-19 vaccine. Overall study results and limits: Spike-specific TCR breadth and depth rose after two AZD1222 doses. Samples come after the peak T cell response, not at day 14.

The TCR comes from an adult who received the AZD1222 COVID-19 vaccine. V gene TRBV6-2 or TRBV6-3 combines with J gene TRBJ2-5, with TRBD2 matching over 14 bases. This specimen was peripheral blood, taken 28 days after the second AZD1222 dose. The CDR3 region has the DNA TGTGCCAGCAGTTGGACTAGCGGGAGGAGGGAGACCCAGTACTTC. Protein: CASSWTSGRRETQYF.